The 27 T cell receptor beta chains listed next were all sequenced from one sample in a study of human T cells and chemical hapten exposure. TCRdb re-called the RACE reads with MiXCR, one entry per CDR3 protein. This table has more than 300,000 distinct CDR3 sequences, roughly 4.6% appearing once. As to time point: pre-sensitization, week 0. Noted treatment: therapeutic diphenylcyclopropenone sensitization with weekly scalp DPC. Sample: whole blood, taken in connection with sensitization to the hapten diphenylcyclopropenone (DPC). The receptors here all came from a woman aged 50 to 60 with alopecia areata. Some clones in this sample may be carry-over from other donors' samples.

This clonotype was detected only a few times. The rearrangement links TRBV20-1 to TRBJ2-7, with a tentative D call TRBD1 (6 bases). CDR3 length equals 18 residues. The germline V gene has CDR1 DFQATT and CDR2 SNEGSKA (reference sequence). V lost 1 base and J lost 0, with 22 bases in between. CDR3 DNA sequence: TGCAGTGCTAGAGCTCAATCCGGACAGCGAATCCTCTCCTACGAGCAGTACTTC. Its translation is CSARAQSGQRILSYEQYF.

This clonotype turned up a few times. The chain employs TRBV6-6 and TRBJ2-2; TRBD1 aligns across 8 bases. Looked up from germline, CDR1 is MNHNY and CDR2 is SVGAGI (reference sequence). This CDR3 is built from 15 residues. V lost 7 bases, J lost 5 bases, and 9 bases stayed unmatched. The CDR3 reads CASNKGQGRTGELFF. The CDR3 bases are TGTGCCAGCAATAAAGGACAGGGAAGGACCGGGGAGCTGTTTTTT.

In its sample, this clonotype was seen many times. The V call is TRBV6-2 or TRBV6-3, the J call TRBJ1-1; TRBD1 might be the D (5 bases). This CDR3 is 14 amino acids long. Germline assignment: CDR1 MNHEY and CDR2 SVGEGT. The V end lost 6 bases, the J end lost 5 bases, and 16 bases lay between the germline ends. CDR3 DNA: TGTGCCAGCAGACCGCCTATGGGGGTAACTGAAGCTTTCTTT. This codes for CASRPPMGVTEAFF.

This clonotype was counted many times. This sequence joins TRBV6-2 or TRBV6-3 and TRBJ2-7, with 7 nucleotides matching TRBD2. CDR1 and CDR2 (germline): MNHEY, SVGEGT. This CDR3 is 18 amino acids long. The junction had 16 bases not matched to a gene; V was cut back by 0 bases and J by 5 bases. The CDR3 DNA reads as TGTGCCAGCAGTTACTCGGGAAGAATCGGGAGGATTCACGACGAGCAGTACTTC. Protein product: CASSYSGRIGRIHDEQYF.

There are many counts of this clonotype. The gene calls are TRBV6-2 or TRBV6-3 and TRBJ2-3, with 9 positions matching TRBD2. V dropped 6 bases and J dropped 0; count of bases not matched to a gene: 7. This CDR3 spans 16 amino acids. Germline CDR1 reads MNHEY; CDR2 reads SVGEGT. CDR3 nucleotide sequence: TGTGCCAGCAGCTCCCCTAGCGGGAAGAGCACAGATACGCAGTATTTT. Translation gives CASSSPSGKSTDTQYF.

This clonotype has just a few counts. The rearrangement uses TRBV7-9 and TRBJ2-6, with D maybe TRBD2 (5 bases). The V end was cut by 5 bases, the J end by 4 bases, with 15 bases between. Looked up from germline, CDR1 is SEHNR and CDR2 is FQNEAQ (reference sequence). This CDR3 is 16 amino acids long. The CDR3 sequence is CASSPLAGEGANVLTF. CDR3 coding DNA: TGTGCCAGCAGCCCCCTGGCCGGGGAAGGGGCCAACGTCCTGACTTTC.

This clonotype was counted many times. The chain links TRBV7-2 to TRBJ2-5; 10 bases align to TRBD1. This CDR3 spans 15 amino acids. Germline CDR1 SGHTA, CDR2 FQGNSA. J lost 4 bases, V lost 0 bases, and 2 bases had no gene match. CDR3 amino acids: CASSLARQGAETQYF. The CDR3 bases are TGTGCCAGCAGCTTAGCCCGACAGGGGGCAGAGACCCAGTACTTC.

This clonotype was counted many times. At one end, the junction sequence differs from germline, possibly due to a read error. This chain joins TRBV25-1 and TRBJ2-7, with D maybe TRBD2 (6 bases). The CDR3 has 11 residues. Looked up from germline, CDR1 is MGHDK and CDR2 is SYGVNS. CDR3 DNA sequence: TGTGCCAGCAGTGAGGGACTCCTAAATATCTTC. It encodes CASSEGLLNIF.

The V gene is TRBV4-3, the J gene TRBJ1-1, with a weak D call TRBD1 (5 bases). V lost 1 base and J lost 11, with 14 bases in between. The CDR3 has 13 residues. Germline CDR1 and CDR2: LGHNA and YSLEER. Here the CDR3 DNA reads TGCGCCAGCAGCCAAGTGGCAGGGTCGGGGGCTTTCTTT. This gives the protein CASSQVAGSGAFF.

Ten or more counts support this clonotype. The V and J genes are TRBV29-1 and TRBJ2-7; possibly TRBD1 for D (6 bases). The germline gives CDR1 SQVTM, CDR2 ANQGSEA. CDR3 length: 12 amino acids. Deletions cut 7 bases from V and 0 bases from J, with 10 bases between. The CDR3 sequence is CSAAGDSYEQYF. DNA for the CDR3: TGCAGCGCGGCAGGGGACTCCTACGAGCAGTACTTC.

This clonotype was seen many times. This chain joins TRBV28 and TRBJ1-5; TRBD1 agrees at 7 bases. Looked up from germline, CDR1 is MDHEN and CDR2 is SYDVKM. The length of the CDR3 is 14 residues. Trimming cost V 6 bases and J 3 bases; bases outside gene matches: 5. CDR3 region: CASSRTGPNQPQHF. The CDR3 nucleotides are TGTGCCAGCAGCCGGACAGGACCCAATCAGCCCCAGCATTTT.

The genes are TRBV29-1 and TRBJ1-2; D gene uncertain. The CDR3 loop spans 15 amino acids. In germline, CDR1 is SQVTM, CDR2 ANQGSEA. Between the trimmed V and J ends, which lost 0 bases and 0 bases, there was a span of 11 bases. CDR3 sequence (DNA): TGCAGCGTTGAAGAAAGGGCAAAATCTAACTATGGCTACACCTTC. The encoded protein is CSVEERAKSNYGYTF. Together with reference TRBV29-1 and TRBJ1-2, the CDR3 gives the full variable domain: SAVISQKPSRDICQRGTSLTIQCQVDSQVTMMFWYRQQPGQSLTLIATANQGSEATYESGFVIDKFPISRPNLTFSTLTVSNMSPEDSSIYLCSVEERAKSNYGYTFGSGTRLTVV.

In its sample, this clonotype was seen many times. The chain recombines TRBV5-1 with TRBJ2-5; 11 nucleotides agree with TRBD2. The trim removed 4 bases at V and 2 bases at J, leaving 7 bases unmatched. This CDR3 region has 16 residues. Germline V CDR1 and CDR2: SGHRS, YFSETQ. The CDR3 protein is CASSPRLAGNQETQYF. The CDR3 bases are TGCGCCAGCAGCCCGCGACTAGCGGGAAATCAAGAGACCCAGTACTTC. The complete variable domain, with remaining parts taken from reference TRBV5-1 and TRBJ2-5, reads KAGVTQTPRYLIKTRGQQVTLSCSPISGHRSVSWYQQTPGQGLQFLFEYFSETQRNKGNFPGRFSGRQFSNSRSEMNVSTLELGDSALYLCASSPRLAGNQETQYFGPGTRLLVL.

The chain recombines TRBV28 with TRBJ2-1; 7 positions agree with TRBD1. The length of the CDR3 is 15 residues. The V gene end was trimmed by 3 bases and the J gene end by 2 bases; junction bases not matched to a gene: 4. Germline V CDR1 and CDR2: MDHEN, SYDVKM. The CDR3 loop is CASSFATGPYNEQFF. CDR3 sequence (DNA): TGTGCCAGCAGTTTCGCGACAGGGCCCTACAATGAGCAGTTCTTC.

This clonotype was seen many times. This chain joins TRBV29-1 and TRBJ1-2; no clear D. V was clipped by 6 bases and J by 2 bases, with 16 bases between them. Germline V gene lookup returns CDR1 SQVTM and CDR2 ANQGSEA. The CDR3 is 14 residues long. The CDR3 DNA reads as TGCAGCGTCCCGGGCCCCCTTACGAACTATGGCTACACCTTC. Translating gives CSVPGPLTNYGYTF.

A remark on this clonotype: This may come from a read error, since a much larger clone is one base off. This chain connects TRBV6-5 to TRBJ1-2; 8 bases are a match to TRBD1. The CDR3 has 14 residues. Germline V CDR1 and CDR2: MNHEY, SVGAGI. The CDR3 DNA reads as TGTGCCGCAAGGGACAGGCCCCACTCCGACGCCTACTCCTTC. Translated, it gives CAARDRPHSDAYSF.

At least ten counts were recorded for this clonotype. V and J are TRBV12-3 or TRBV12-4 and TRBJ1-5; D is unclear. The CDR3 extends over 13 amino acids. The V and J ends lost 2 bases and 6 bases respectively, with 8 bases between them. CDR3 loop: CASSLMSGQPQHF. The CDR3 DNA sequence: TGTGCCAGCAGTTTAATGTCGGGTCAGCCCCAGCATTTT.

There are many counts of this clonotype. This rearrangement joins TRBV15 to TRBJ2-1, with unresolved D. The V gene lost 0 bases and the J gene lost 8 bases, with 11 bases spanning the gap. Germline CDR1 LNHNV, CDR2 YYDKDF (reference sequence). CDR3 length: 14 residues. CDR3 loop: CATSRDLKDHEQFF. CDR3 nucleotides: TGTGCCACCAGCAGAGATTTAAAGGACCATGAGCAGTTCTTC.

Ten or more counts support this clonotype. This chain links TRBV3-1 with TRBJ2-7; D call uncertain. Germline assignment: CDR1 LGHDT and CDR2 YNNKEL (reference sequence). This CDR3 has 13 amino acids. V shed 3 bases and J shed 3 bases, with 9 bases lying between them. CDR3 residues: CASSQVDGYEQYF. Here the CDR3 DNA reads TGTGCCAGCAGCCAGGTGGACGGCTACGAGCAGTACTTC.

This sequence joins TRBV5-8 and TRBJ1-5; 8 bases line up with TRBD1. V lost 1 base to trimming and J lost 7 bases; unmatched junction nucleotides: 10. The germline V gene has CDR1 SGHTS and CDR2 YDEGEE. The CDR3 runs to 16 residues. The CDR3 DNA reads as TGTGCCAGCAGCTTGTTGGCAGGGGGCGTCGAACAGCCCCAGCATTTT. This translates into CASSLLAGGVEQPQHF.

This clonotype appeared many times. This rearrangement joins TRBV2 to TRBJ1-1; D remains ambiguous. Germline CDR1 reads SNHLY; CDR2 reads FYNNEI. This CDR3 comprises 13 residues. Trimming took 3 bases from V and 2 from J, leaving 7 bases between them. Here the CDR3 reads CASSEEVNTEAFF. The CDR3, as DNA: TGTGCCAGCAGTGAGGAAGTAAACACTGAAGCTTTCTTT.

This clonotype was counted only a few times. The chain couples TRBV20-1 to TRBJ2-7, with D tentatively TRBD1 or TRBD2 (5 bases each). Germline-derived CDR1 and CDR2 are DFQATT and SNEGSKA (reference sequence). Deletions cut 1 base from V and 6 bases from J, with 7 bases between. The length of the CDR3 is 11 residues. CDR3 bases: TGCAGTGCTAGAGCCGGGACCGAGCAGTACTTC. Translation: CSARAGTEQYF.

This clonotype has ten or more counts. The genes are TRBV20-1 and TRBJ2-3; TRBD2 agrees at 11 bases. Germline CDR1 reads DFQATT; CDR2 reads SNEGSKA (reference sequence). The CDR3 covers 17 residues. The J segment lost 3 bases and the V segment lost 6 bases, leaving 14 bases of the junction unmatched. The CDR3 sequence: CSAQKVSGRAETDTQYF. In DNA, the CDR3 is TGCAGTGCCCAAAAGGTTAGCGGGAGGGCCGAAACAGATACGCAGTATTTT.

The CDR3 DNA reads as TGTGCCAGCAGTTTTGGCAACCCCACAGATACGCAGTATTTT. This codes for CASSFGNPTDTQYF. This sequence joins TRBV28 and TRBJ2-3; unclear D gene. This CDR3 has 14 residues. The ends were cut back, 3 bases at V and 2 bases at J, with 9 bases in the middle. Germline values: CDR1 MDHEN, CDR2 SYDVKM.

The CDR3 sequence: CASSEGSGPDTQYF. CDR3 DNA sequence: TGTGCCAGCAGTGAGGGGTCGGGACCGGATACGCAGTATTTT. The chain recombines TRBV2 with TRBJ2-3; either TRBD1 or TRBD2 may fit D (5 bases each). This CDR3 is 14 amino acids long. Germline CDR1 SNHLY, CDR2 FYNNEI. V shed 3 bases and J shed 6 bases, with 13 bases lying between them.

This clonotype was counted a few times. V gene TRBV10-1 combines with J gene TRBJ2-3; no firm D call. This CDR3 region has 13 residues. V was shortened by 2 bases and J by 2 bases, with 5 bases between the two germline ends. CDR1 and CDR2 (germline): WNHNN, SYGVQD (reference sequence). The CDR3 sequence is CASSERTTDTQYF. The CDR3 DNA is TGCGCCAGCAGTGAGAGGACCACAGATACGCAGTATTTT.

This clonotype was observed many times. This chain joins TRBV7-8 and TRBJ1-2, with D possibly TRBD1 on 6 matching bases. The CDR3 extends over 14 amino acids. Trimming took off 6 bases at V and 0 bases at J, with 11 bases between the two ends. CDR1 is SGHVS, CDR2 FQNEAQ, per germline. Here the CDR3 reads CASSSGVANYGYTF. The CDR3 DNA reads TGTGCCAGCAGTTCAGGGGTCGCTAACTATGGCTACACCTTC.